Described below is a single TCR beta chain sequence and its context. The CDR3 loop spans 13 amino acids. The ends were cut back, 7 bases at V and 0 bases at J, with 9 bases in the middle. Germline CDR1 MNHEY, CDR2 SVGAGI. Sequenced by immunoSEQ multiplex PCR; TCRdb stores in-frame clones only, minus some. The repertoire holds around 94,000 clones, with about nine tenths as singletons. The data originate from a study of blood T cell repertoires in COVID-19. Looking at the study overall: Researchers got acute and convalescent COVID-19 samples from the United States, Italy and Spain. PBMCs, B-cell-depleted T cells, or T cells were the source of the cDNA or gDNA that made up the material.

This TCR was sampled from a woman aged 45-65 years with COVID-19, enrolled during active disease. The sequenced sample consisted of peripheral blood. This chain uses TRBV6-5 with TRBJ1-1; a possible D gene is TRBD1 (6 bases). The CDR3 nucleotides read TGTGCCAGCAACAGGGACATGAACACTGAAGCTTTCTTT. It codes for CASNRDMNTEAFF.